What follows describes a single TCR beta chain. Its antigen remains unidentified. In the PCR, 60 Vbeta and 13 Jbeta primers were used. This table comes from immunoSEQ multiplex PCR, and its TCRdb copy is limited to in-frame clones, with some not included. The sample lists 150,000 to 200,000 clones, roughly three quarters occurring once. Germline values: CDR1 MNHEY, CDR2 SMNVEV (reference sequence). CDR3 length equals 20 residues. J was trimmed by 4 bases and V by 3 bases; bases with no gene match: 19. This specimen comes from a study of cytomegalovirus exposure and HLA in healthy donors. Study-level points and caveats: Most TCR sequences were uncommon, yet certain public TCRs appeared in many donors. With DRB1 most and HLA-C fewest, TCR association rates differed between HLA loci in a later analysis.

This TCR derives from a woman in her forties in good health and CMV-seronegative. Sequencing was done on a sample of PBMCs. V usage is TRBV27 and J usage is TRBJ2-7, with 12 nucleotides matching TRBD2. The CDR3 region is CASSLLAGGPNYPYRYEQYF. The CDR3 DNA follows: TGTGCCAGCAGTTTGCTAGCGGGAGGGCCTAATTACCCCTATCGATACGAGCAGTACTTC.